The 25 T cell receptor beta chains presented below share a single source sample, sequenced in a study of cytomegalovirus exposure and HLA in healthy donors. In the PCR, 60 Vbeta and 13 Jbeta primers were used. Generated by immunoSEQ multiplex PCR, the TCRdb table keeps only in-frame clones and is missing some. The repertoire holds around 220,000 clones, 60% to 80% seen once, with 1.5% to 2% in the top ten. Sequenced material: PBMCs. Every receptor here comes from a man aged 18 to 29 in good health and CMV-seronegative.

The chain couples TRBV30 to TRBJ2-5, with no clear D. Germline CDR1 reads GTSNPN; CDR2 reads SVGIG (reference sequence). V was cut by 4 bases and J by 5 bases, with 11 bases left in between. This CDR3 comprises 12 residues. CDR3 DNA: TGTGCCTGGAAAACCCTTCGGGAGACCCAGTACTTC. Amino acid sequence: CAWKTLRETQYF.

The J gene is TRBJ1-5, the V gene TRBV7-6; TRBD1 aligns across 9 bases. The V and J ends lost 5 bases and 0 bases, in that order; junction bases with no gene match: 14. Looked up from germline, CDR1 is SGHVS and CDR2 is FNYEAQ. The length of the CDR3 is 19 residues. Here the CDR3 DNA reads TGTGCCAGCAGCCCACGACAGGGGGGCTTTGTTGGTAGCAATCAGCCCCAGCATTTT. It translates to CASSPRQGGFVGSNQPQHF.

CDR3 sequence: CASSWEGQGGEQYF. CDR3 nucleotides: TGTGCCAGCAGCTGGGAAGGACAGGGTGGCGAGCAGTACTTC. The chain employs TRBV7-9 and TRBJ2-7, with TRBD1 matching over 8 bases. The CDR3 runs to 14 residues. Germline V gene lookup returns CDR1 SEHNR and CDR2 FQNEAQ (reference sequence). V was clipped by 4 bases and J by 6 bases; unmatched bases: 8.

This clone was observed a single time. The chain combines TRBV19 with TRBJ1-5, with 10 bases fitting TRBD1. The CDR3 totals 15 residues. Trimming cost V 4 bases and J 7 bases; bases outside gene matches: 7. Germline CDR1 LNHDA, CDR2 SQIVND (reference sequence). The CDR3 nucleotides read TGTGCCAGTAGTAACCGGACAGGGGGGCGGCAGCCCCAGCATTTT. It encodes CASSNRTGGRQPQHF. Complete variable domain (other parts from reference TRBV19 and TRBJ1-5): DGGITQSPKYLFRKEGQNVTLSCEQNLNHDAMYWYRQDPGQGLRLIYYSQIVNDFQKGDIAEGYSVSREKKESFPLTVTSAQKNPTAFYLCASSNRTGGRQPQHFGDGTRLSIL.

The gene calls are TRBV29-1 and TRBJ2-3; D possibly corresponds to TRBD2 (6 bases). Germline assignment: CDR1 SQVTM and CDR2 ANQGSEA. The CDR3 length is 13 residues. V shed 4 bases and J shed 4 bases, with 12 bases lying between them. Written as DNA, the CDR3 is TGCAGCGTTGTTGGGGGGTGGGCAGATACGCAGTATTTT. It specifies CSVVGGWADTQYF.

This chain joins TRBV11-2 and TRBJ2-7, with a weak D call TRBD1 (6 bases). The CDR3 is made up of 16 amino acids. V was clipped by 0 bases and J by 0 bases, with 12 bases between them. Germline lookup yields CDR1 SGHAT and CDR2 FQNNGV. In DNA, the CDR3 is TGTGCCAGCAGCTTAGAAAGACAGGAGAGCTCCTACGAGCAGTACTTC. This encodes CASSLERQESSYEQYF.

This chain's CDR3 is CASSLGGVTEAFF. For the CDR3, the DNA is TGTGCCAGCAGCCTTGGGGGCGTCACTGAAGCTTTCTTT. J is TRBJ1-1 and V is TRBV9; D perhaps matches TRBD1 (6 bases). This CDR3 has 13 amino acids. Germline V gene data show CDR1 as SGDLS and CDR2 as YYNGEE. The germline V and J ends were trimmed by 4 bases and 4 bases, with 11 bases remaining between them.

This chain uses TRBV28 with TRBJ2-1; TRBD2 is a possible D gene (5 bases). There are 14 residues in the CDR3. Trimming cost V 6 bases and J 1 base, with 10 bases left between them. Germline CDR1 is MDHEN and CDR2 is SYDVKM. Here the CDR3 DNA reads TGTGCCAGCAGGGTCGGCGGGTCCTACAATGAGCAGTTCTTC. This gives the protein CASRVGGSYNEQFF.

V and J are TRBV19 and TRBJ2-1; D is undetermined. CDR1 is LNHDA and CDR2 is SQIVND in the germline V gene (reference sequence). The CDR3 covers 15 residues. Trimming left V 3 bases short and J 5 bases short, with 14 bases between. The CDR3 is CASSILRVTDNEQFF. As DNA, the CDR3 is TGTGCCAGTAGTATTCTTCGAGTAACAGACAATGAGCAGTTCTTC.

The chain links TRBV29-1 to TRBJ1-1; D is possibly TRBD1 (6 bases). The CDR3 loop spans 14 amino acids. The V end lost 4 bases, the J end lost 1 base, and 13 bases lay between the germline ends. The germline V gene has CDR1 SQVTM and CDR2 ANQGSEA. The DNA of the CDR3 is TGCAGCGTTGCTGCGGGGGCGTGGAACACTGAAGCTTTCTTT. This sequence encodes CSVAAGAWNTEAFF.

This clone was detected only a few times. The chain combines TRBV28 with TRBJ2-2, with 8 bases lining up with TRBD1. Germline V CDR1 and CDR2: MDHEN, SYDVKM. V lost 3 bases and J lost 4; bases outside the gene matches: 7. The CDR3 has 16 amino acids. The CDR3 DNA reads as TGTGCCAGCAGTTTTCAGGGGGCGCTCGGCACCGGGGAGCTGTTTTTT. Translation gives CASSFQGALGTGELFF.

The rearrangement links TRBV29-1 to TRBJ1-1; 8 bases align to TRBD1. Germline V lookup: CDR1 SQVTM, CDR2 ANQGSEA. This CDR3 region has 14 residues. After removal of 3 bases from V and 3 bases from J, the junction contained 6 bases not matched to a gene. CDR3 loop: CSVERTGLDTEAFF. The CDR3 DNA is TGCAGCGTTGAGCGGACAGGGCTGGACACTGAAGCTTTCTTT.

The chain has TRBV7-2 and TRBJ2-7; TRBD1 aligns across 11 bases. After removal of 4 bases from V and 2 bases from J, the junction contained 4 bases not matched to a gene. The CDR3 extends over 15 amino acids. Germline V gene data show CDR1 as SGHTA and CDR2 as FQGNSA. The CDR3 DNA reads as TGTGCCAGCAGCTCGGGACAGGGGGTACCCTACGAGCAGTACTTC. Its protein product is CASSSGQGVPYEQYF.

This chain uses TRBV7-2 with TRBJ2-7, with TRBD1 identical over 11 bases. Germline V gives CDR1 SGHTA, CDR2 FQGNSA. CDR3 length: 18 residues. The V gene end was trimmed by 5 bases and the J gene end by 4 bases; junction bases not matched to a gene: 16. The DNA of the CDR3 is TGTGCCAGCAGCCCCCTTAGGTTAGTGGGACAGGGGGATTACGAGCAGTACTTC. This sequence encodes CASSPLRLVGQGDYEQYF.

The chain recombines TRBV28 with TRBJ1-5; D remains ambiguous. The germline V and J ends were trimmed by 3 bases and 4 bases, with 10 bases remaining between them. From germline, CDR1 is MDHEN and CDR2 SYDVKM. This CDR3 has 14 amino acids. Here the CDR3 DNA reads TGTGCCAGCAGTTTCATACAGTCAAATCAGCCCCAGCATTTT. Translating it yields CASSFIQSNQPQHF.

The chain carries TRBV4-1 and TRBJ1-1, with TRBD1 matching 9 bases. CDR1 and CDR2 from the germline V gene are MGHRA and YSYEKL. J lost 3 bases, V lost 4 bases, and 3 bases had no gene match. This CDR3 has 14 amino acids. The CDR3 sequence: CASSRDRVDTEAFF. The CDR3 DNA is TGCGCCAGCAGCCGGGACAGGGTGGACACTGAAGCTTTCTTT.

CDR3 sequence (DNA): TGCAGCGTCGCCGCCGGGACAGGGGGCGATGGCTACACCTTC. Encoded protein: CSVAAGTGGDGYTF. The chain combines TRBV29-1 with TRBJ1-2; TRBD1 matches 12 bases. CDR1 is SQVTM, CDR2 ANQGSEA, per germline. Unmatched junction bases numbered 8, after V lost 6 bases and J lost 6 bases. The CDR3 has 14 residues.

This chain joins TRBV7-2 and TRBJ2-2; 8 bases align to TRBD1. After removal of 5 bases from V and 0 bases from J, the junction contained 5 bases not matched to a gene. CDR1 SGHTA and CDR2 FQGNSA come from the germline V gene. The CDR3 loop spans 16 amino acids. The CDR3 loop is CASSASGGANTGELFF. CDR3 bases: TGTGCCAGCAGCGCATCAGGGGGCGCGAACACCGGGGAGCTGTTTTTT. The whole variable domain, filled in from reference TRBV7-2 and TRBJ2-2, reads GAGVSQSPSNKVTEKGKDVELRCDPISGHTALYWYRQSLGQGLEFLIYFQGNSAPDKSGLPSDRFSAERTGGSVSTLTIQRTQQEDSAVYLCASSASGGANTGELFFGEGSRLTVL.

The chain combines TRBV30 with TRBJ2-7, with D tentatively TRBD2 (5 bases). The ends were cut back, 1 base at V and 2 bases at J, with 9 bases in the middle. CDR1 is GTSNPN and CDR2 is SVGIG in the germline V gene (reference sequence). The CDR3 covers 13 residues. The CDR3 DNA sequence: TGTGCCTGGAGTGCCGGGGTTCCCTACGAGCAGTACTTC. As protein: CAWSAGVPYEQYF.

The CDR3 sequence: CASSYGLAGGNTGELFF. The CDR3 bases are TGCGCCAGCAGCTACGGACTAGCGGGGGGGAACACCGGGGAGCTGTTTTTT. This chain uses TRBV5-1 with TRBJ2-2; TRBD2 matches at 14 bases. From germline, CDR1 is SGHRS and CDR2 YFSETQ. The CDR3 extends over 17 amino acids. V dropped 3 bases and J dropped 1; count of bases not matched to a gene: 2.

CDR3 DNA sequence: TGTGCCAGCACCATTTCCCGACTAGCGGGAGGGTCGGTGGAGACCCAGTACTTC. This encodes CASTISRLAGGSVETQYF. The chain couples TRBV5-4 to TRBJ2-5, with 14 nucleotides matching TRBD2. Germline V gene lookup returns CDR1 SGHNT and CDR2 YYREEE (reference sequence). The CDR3 covers 18 residues. V was pared by 6 bases and J by 5 bases, with 15 bases of the junction left unmatched.

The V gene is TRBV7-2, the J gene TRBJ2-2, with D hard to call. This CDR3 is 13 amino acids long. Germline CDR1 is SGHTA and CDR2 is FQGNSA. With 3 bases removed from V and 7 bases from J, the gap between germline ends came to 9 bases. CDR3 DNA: TGTGCCAGCAGCTTGTCCCCGGGCGGGGAGCTGTTTTTT. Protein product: CASSLSPGGELFF.

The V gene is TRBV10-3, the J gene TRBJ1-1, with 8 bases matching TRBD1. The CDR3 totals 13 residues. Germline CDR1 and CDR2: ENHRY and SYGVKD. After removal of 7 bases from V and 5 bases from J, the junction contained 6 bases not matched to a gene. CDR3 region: CAINTDRATEAFF. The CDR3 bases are TGTGCCATCAATACGGACAGGGCAACTGAAGCTTTCTTT.

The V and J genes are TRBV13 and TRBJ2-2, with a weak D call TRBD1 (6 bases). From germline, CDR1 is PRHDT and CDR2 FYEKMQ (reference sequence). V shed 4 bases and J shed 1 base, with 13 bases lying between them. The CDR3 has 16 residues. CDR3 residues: CASSSTDRENTGELFF. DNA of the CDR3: TGTGCCAGCAGCTCTACGGACAGAGAGAACACCGGGGAGCTGTTTTTT.

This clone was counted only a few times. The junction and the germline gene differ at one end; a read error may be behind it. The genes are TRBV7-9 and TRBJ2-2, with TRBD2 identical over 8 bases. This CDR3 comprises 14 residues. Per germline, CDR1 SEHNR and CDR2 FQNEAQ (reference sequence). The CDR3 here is CSSSPHGTSGELFF. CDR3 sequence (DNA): TGTTCCAGCAGCCCCCACGGGACTAGCGGGGAGCTGTTTTTT.